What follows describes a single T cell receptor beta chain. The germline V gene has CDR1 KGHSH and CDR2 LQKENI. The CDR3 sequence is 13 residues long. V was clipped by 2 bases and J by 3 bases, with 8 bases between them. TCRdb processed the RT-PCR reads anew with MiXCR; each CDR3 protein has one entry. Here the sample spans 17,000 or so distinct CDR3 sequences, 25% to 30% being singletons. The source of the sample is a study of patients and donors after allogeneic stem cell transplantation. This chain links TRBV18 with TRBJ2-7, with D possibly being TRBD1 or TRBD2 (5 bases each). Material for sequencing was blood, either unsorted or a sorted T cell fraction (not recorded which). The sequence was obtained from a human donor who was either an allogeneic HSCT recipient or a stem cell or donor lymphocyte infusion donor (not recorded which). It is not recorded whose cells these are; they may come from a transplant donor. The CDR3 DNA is TGTGCCAGCTCACCAACAGGACTCTACGAGCAGTACTTC. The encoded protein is CASSPTGLYEQYF.